This T cell receptor (beta chain) was sequenced for a study of blood T cell repertoires in COVID-19. Study in general: Samples came from the United States, Italy and Spain, spanning acute and convalescent COVID-19. T cells, B-cell-depleted T cells, or PBMCs supplied cDNA or gDNA.

For recovered donors of Cohort 3, there were two negative PCRs, clearance, or symptom resolution. As processed by the authors: Reference gene primer amplification yielded estimated nucleated cell counts. Profiling relied on immunoSEQ multiplex PCR, and the TCRdb table lists in-frame clones only, not all of them. That table is the source of V, J and clone size, and D and trimming were worked out from the DNA. The sample holds over 250,000 clones, roughly 89% seen once. Sequences were obtained from PBMCs or T cells enriched from blood (not recorded which). The source is a man aged 35 to 55 who had recovered from COVID-19.

CDR3 sequence: CASGSPEQTDTQYF. For the CDR3, the DNA is TGTGCTAGTGGTTCCCCCGAACAAACAGATACGCAGTATTTT. The chain links TRBV12-5 to TRBJ2-3; D not certain. This CDR3 is built from 14 residues. The ends were cut back, 4 bases at V and 3 bases at J, with 11 bases in the middle. CDR1 and CDR2 (germline): LGHNT, FRNRAP.